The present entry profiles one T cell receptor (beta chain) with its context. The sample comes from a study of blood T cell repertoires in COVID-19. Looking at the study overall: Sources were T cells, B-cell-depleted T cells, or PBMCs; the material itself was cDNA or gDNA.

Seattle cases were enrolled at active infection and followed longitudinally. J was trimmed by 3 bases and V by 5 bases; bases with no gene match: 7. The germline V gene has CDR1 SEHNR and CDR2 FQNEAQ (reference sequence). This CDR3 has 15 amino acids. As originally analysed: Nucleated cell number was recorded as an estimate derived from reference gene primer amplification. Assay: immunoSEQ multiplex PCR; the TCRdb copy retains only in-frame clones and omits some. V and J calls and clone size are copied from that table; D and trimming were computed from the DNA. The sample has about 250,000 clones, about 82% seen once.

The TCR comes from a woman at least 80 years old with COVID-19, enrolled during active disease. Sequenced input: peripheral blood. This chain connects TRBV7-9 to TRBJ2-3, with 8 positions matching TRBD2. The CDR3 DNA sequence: TGTGCCAGCAGCCCGGGGGGACTAGAGACAGATACGCAGTATTTT. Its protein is CASSPGGLETDTQYF.